This TCR beta chain stems from a study of human T cells and chemical hapten exposure. Study in general: Slight volume differences across pooled libraries mainly accounted for varying per-sample TCR yields.

The template was total RNA from unfractionated whole blood. Germline-derived CDR1 and CDR2 are MGHDK and SYGVNS. V dropped 3 bases and J dropped 1 base, with 7 bases sitting between them. The CDR3 has 14 amino acids. TCRdb fed the 5' RACE reads into MiXCR, producing one record per CDR3 protein. The sample has approximately 110,000 distinct CDR3 sequences, approximately 20% seen once. The chain has TRBV25-1 and TRBJ2-1, with D uncertain. The sequence was collected from a human donor in good health. CDR3 bases: TGTGCCAGCAGTGACCCCCCGTCCTACAATGAGCAGTTCTTC. Translation gives CASSDPPSYNEQFF. The variable domain in full, with the rest retrieved from reference TRBV25-1 and TRBJ2-1, is EADIYQTPRYLVIGTGKKITLECSQTMGHDKMYWYQQDPGMELHLIHYSYGVNSTEKGDLSSESTVSRIRTEHFPLTLESARPSHTSQYLCASSDPPSYNEQFFGPGTRLTVL.